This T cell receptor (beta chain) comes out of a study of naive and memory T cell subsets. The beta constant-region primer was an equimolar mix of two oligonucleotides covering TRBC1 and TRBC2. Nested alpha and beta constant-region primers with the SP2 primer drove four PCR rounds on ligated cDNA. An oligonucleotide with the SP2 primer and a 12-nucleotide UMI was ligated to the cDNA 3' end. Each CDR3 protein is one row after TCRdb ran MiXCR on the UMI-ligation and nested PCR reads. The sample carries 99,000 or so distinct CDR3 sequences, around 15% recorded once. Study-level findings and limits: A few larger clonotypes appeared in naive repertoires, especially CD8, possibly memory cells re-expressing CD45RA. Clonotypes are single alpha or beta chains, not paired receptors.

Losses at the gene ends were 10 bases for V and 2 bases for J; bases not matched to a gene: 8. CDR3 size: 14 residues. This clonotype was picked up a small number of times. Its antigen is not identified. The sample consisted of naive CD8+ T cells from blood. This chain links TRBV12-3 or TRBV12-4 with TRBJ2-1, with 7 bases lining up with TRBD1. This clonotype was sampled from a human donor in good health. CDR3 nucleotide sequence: TGTGCCACCCAGAGTCAGGGGGCCTACAATGAGCAGTTCTTC. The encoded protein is CATQSQGAYNEQFF.